Listed here are 12 T cell receptor beta chains from one sample, sequenced in a study of memory CD4+ T cells and cytomegalovirus serostatus. Repertoires were generated with immunoSEQ multiplex PCR, while TCRdb's copy carries only in-frame clones and drops some. The data contain approximately 61,000 clones, around three quarters of them singletons. The sort gate was single viable CD3+CD4+CD8-CD45RO+ cells for memory CD4+ T cells. Sequencing was performed on memory CD4+ T cells from blood. The receptors were sampled from an adult in good health and CMV-seronegative. Some clones in this sample may be carry-over from other donors' samples.

The chain has TRBV28 and TRBJ1-2, with 8 bases lining up with TRBD1. J gave up 8 bases and V 5 bases, and 7 bases lay outside the gene matches. Germline CDR1 MDHEN, CDR2 SYDVKM. This CDR3 has 13 residues. The CDR3: CASSPQGAEGYTF. The CDR3 DNA reads TGTGCCAGCAGTCCTCAGGGGGCAGAGGGCTACACCTTC.

The J gene is TRBJ2-7, the V gene TRBV7-9; D ambiguous. The V gene's germline CDR1 is SEHNR and CDR2 FQNEAQ (reference sequence). Between the trimmed V and J ends, which lost 3 bases and 0 bases, there was a span of 6 bases. This CDR3 is 13 amino acids long. The CDR3 DNA follows: TGTGCCAGCAGCTTTCCTAGCTCCTACGAGCAGTACTTC. It translates to CASSFPSSYEQYF.

This clone was detected a few times. This chain links TRBV10-3 with TRBJ2-1; 10 bases fit TRBD1. CDR3 length: 13 amino acids. CDR1 and CDR2 (germline): ENHRY, SYGVKD. J lost 14 bases, V lost 4 bases, and 8 bases had no gene match. The CDR3 protein is CAISGEPGQGKFF. The DNA for the CDR3 is TGTGCCATCAGTGGGGAACCGGGACAGGGGAAGTTCTTC.

The chain recombines TRBV30 with TRBJ1-1; D gene unclear. V lost 8 bases and J lost 5, with 12 bases in between. Germline V gene data show CDR1 as GTSNPN and CDR2 as SVGIG (reference sequence). This CDR3 has 11 amino acids. As DNA, the CDR3 is TGTGCCCGAGTAGCGGGAACTGAAGCTTTCTTT. This sequence encodes CARVAGTEAFF.

J is TRBJ2-3 and V is TRBV6-6; D is uncertain. V was shortened by 5 bases and J by 6 bases, with 9 bases between the two germline ends. The CDR3 is 12 residues long. The germline V gene has CDR1 MNHNY and CDR2 SVGAGI (reference sequence). As DNA, the CDR3 is TGTGCCAGCAGTCACACCCAGGATACGCAGTATTTT. This sequence encodes CASSHTQDTQYF.

This clone was detected only a few times. The gene calls are TRBV7-9 and TRBJ1-2; TRBD1 agrees at 8 bases. The CDR3 has 14 residues. With 2 bases clipped from V and 2 bases from J, the junction kept 1 base outside the gene matches. Per the germline V gene, CDR1 is SEHNR and CDR2 is FQNEAQ (reference sequence). The CDR3 sequence is CASSLSGGNYGYTF. DNA for the CDR3: TGTGCCAGCAGCTTATCAGGGGGCAACTATGGCTACACCTTC.

The chain is built from TRBV7-2 and TRBJ2-3; D gene ambiguous. CDR1 is SGHTA and CDR2 is FQGNSA in the germline V gene. This CDR3 has 14 residues. The V and J ends lost 7 bases and 2 bases respectively, with 13 bases between them. CDR3 residues: CASTWVPDTDTQYF. As DNA, the CDR3 is TGTGCCAGCACATGGGTCCCAGACACAGATACGCAGTATTTT.

The chain couples TRBV28 to TRBJ2-3, with TRBD2 matching over 8 bases. V gave up 3 bases and J gave up 5 bases; unmatched junction bases: 4. Germline loops: CDR1 MDHEN, CDR2 SYDVKM. CDR3 size: 14 residues. This CDR3 reads CASSLSGGLDTQYF. For the CDR3, the DNA is TGTGCCAGCAGTTTGAGCGGGGGTTTAGATACGCAGTATTTT. Full variable domain (remainder filled in from reference TRBV28 and TRBJ2-3): DVKVTQSSRYLVKRTGEKVFLECVQDMDHENMFWYRQDPGLGLRLIYFSYDVKMKEKGDIPEGYSVSREKKERFSLILESASTNQTSMYLCASSLSGGLDTQYFGPGTRLTVL.

The chain carries TRBV6-5 and TRBJ1-5; D is uncertain. Germline V CDR1 and CDR2: MNHEY, SVGAGI. The CDR3 loop spans 13 amino acids. Deletions cut 4 bases from V and 3 bases from J, with 7 bases between. CDR3 sequence (DNA): TGTGCCAGCAGTTTAGACACCAATCAGCCCCAGCATTTT. It is translated as CASSLDTNQPQHF.

A note on this clone: The same CDR3 arises from other DNA sequences in this sample as well. V and J are TRBV7-9 and TRBJ1-4; maybe TRBD1 (6 bases). This CDR3 has 13 amino acids. V lost 3 bases and J 7 bases, leaving 9 bases between the germline ends. Germline V gene lookup returns CDR1 SEHNR and CDR2 FQNEAQ (reference sequence). CDR3 region: CASSLEGGEKLFF. CDR3 coding DNA: TGTGCCAGCAGCTTGGAGGGGGGTGAAAAACTGTTTTTT.

The chain employs TRBV30 and TRBJ2-1, with 11 bases lining up with TRBD2. The CDR3 runs 21 residues. V trimming: 1 base; J trimming: 0 bases; junction bases outside the gene matches: 17. The germline gives CDR1 GTSNPN, CDR2 SVGIG (reference sequence). CDR3 bases: TGTGCCTGGAGTGGGGGGCGGGGGCCCGGGACTAGCGGTAGCTCCTACAATGAGCAGTTCTTC. It encodes CAWSGGRGPGTSGSSYNEQFF.

The chain employs TRBV4-1 and TRBJ2-3, with a tentative D call TRBD1 (6 bases). This CDR3 has 15 residues. From germline, CDR1 is MGHRA and CDR2 YSYEKL. V was pared by 3 bases and J by 4 bases, with 14 bases between. Here the CDR3 DNA reads TGCGCCAGCAGCCATCACGGACAGAAAGCAGATACGCAGTATTTT. Amino acids: CASSHHGQKADTQYF.